One sample yielded the 18 T cell receptor beta chains listed below, sequenced in a study of T cell clonality in common variable immunodeficiency. Whole-study findings and limits: Common variable immunodeficiency TCR beta sequences reportedly had fewer deletions and N-nucleotide insertions.

These receptors' antigens are unknown. The table came from immunoSEQ multiplex PCR; TCRdb's copy has only in-frame clones and leaves some out. The table lists about 33,000 clones, with no singletons. Source material: peripheral blood mononuclear cells. The receptors here all came from a human donor with common variable immunodeficiency.

Note on this clone: The sequence runs out 3 residues before the end of the CDR3; the remainder is reconstructed from the germline J gene. The chain couples TRBV20-1 to TRBJ1-5; 8 bases line up with TRBD1. Looked up from germline, CDR1 is DFQATT and CDR2 is SNEGSKA (reference sequence). V lost 8 bases and J lost 4; bases outside the gene matches: 7. This CDR3 has 13 amino acids. The sequenced part of the CDR3 DNA is TGCAGTTCAGGGGGCAAGGGGAATCAGCCC. Its translation: CSSGGKGNQP. The full-length CDR3 reads as CSSGGKGNQPQHF.

A note on this clone: The sequenced fragment ends 3 residues before the CDR3 boundary, so the rest is inferred from the germline J gene. The rearrangement joins TRBV7-9 to TRBJ1-2, with 7 bases identical to TRBD1. This CDR3 comprises 13 residues. The germline CDR1 and CDR2 sequences are SEHNR and FQNEAQ (reference sequence). The V gene end was trimmed by 5 bases and the J gene end by 4 bases; junction bases not matched to a gene: 4. The sequenced CDR3 bases are TGTGCCAGCAGCAGACAGGGAGTCTATGGC. Translating it yields CASSRQGVYG. The CDR3 reads in full as CASSRQGVYGYTF.

This clone was detected many times. The read terminates 3 residues before the CDR3 end, so the remaining end is supplied by the germline J gene. The rearrangement links TRBV2 to TRBJ1-2, with D perhaps TRBD1 (5 bases). V dropped 3 bases and J dropped 7 bases, with 15 bases sitting between them. From germline, CDR1 is SNHLY and CDR2 FYNNEI. This CDR3 has 14 amino acids. CDR3 DNA, as far as it was read: TGTGCCAGCAGTGACCAGGGCTTTGAGGGTGGC. This sequence encodes CASSDQGFEGG. The CDR3 reads in full as CASSDQGFEGGYTF.

Details on this clone: The observed sequence ends 3 residues before the CDR3 terminus, with the missing tail filled in from the germline J gene. The chain uses TRBV19 and TRBJ1-6, with 7 bases identical to TRBD1. Germline V gene sequence: CDR1 LNHDA, CDR2 SQIVND (reference sequence). Trimming removed 5 bases from V and 10 bases from J; junction bases left unmatched: 8. The CDR3 is made up of 14 amino acids. The sequenced CDR3 bases are TGTGCCAGTAGTTGGGACAGAGCCGAATCACCC. Translating gives CASSWDRAESP. The whole CDR3 sequence is CASSWDRAESPLHF.

This clone was recorded at least ten times. The sequence runs out 3 residues before the end of the CDR3; the remainder is reconstructed from the germline J gene. The chain carries TRBV7-3 and TRBJ1-1; a possible D gene is TRBD1 (6 bases). Germline V gene data show CDR1 as SGHTA and CDR2 as FQGTGA. This CDR3 has 13 amino acids. The germline V and J ends were trimmed by 5 bases and 1 base, with 8 bases remaining between them. The CDR3 sequence is CASSPTGNTEAFF. The part of the CDR3 DNA that was read is TGTGCCAGCAGCCCGACAGGGAACACTGAA.

This clone was detected many times. The CDR3 end falls 3 residues outside the read, so it is completed with the germline J gene. This chain links TRBV5-1 with TRBJ2-2; 8 nucleotides agree with TRBD2. J was trimmed by 3 bases and V by 4 bases; bases with no gene match: 8. The CDR3 has 16 amino acids. CDR1 is SGHRS and CDR2 is YFSETQ in the germline V gene. CDR3 protein: CASSPGGGRDTGELFF. CDR3 bases read: TGCGCCAGCAGCCCCGGGGGGGGTCGGGACACCGGGGAG.

This clone came up a few times. The read comes to an end 3 residues before the CDR3 does, leaving the germline J gene to fill in the end. The gene calls are TRBV7-8 and TRBJ2-1; 10 bases match TRBD1. Germline CDR1 and CDR2: SGHVS and FQNEAQ. V was pared by 5 bases and J by 9 bases, with 10 bases of the junction left unmatched. CDR3 length: 15 residues. The CDR3 bases that were read are TGTGCCAGCAGCCCCCGACAGGGGGCGGAGGGTGAG. This translates into CASSPRQGAEGE. The entire CDR3 is CASSPRQGAEGEQFF.

This clone was counted many times. The read terminates 3 residues before the CDR3 end, so the remaining end is supplied by the germline J gene. This rearrangement joins TRBV5-5 to TRBJ1-3; no reliable D call. This CDR3 is 15 amino acids long. V shed 2 bases and J shed 0 bases, with 9 bases lying between them. Germline V gene sequence: CDR1 SGHKS, CDR2 YYEKEE (reference sequence). The sequenced part of the CDR3 DNA is TGTGCCAGCAGCTTCCCCCCCAGCTCTGGAAACACC. Translating it yields CASSFPPSSGNT. The full CDR3 sequence reads CASSFPPSSGNTIYF.

Notes on this clone: The CDR3 extends 3 residues past the end of the read, so its final part is completed from the germline J gene. The rearrangement joins TRBV7-3 to TRBJ1-1; TRBD1 agrees at 7 bases. Germline values: CDR1 SGHTA, CDR2 FQGTGA. Unmatched junction bases numbered 6, after V lost 5 bases and J lost 0 bases. The CDR3 has 15 residues. Incomplete CDR3 DNA: TGTGCCAGCAGCCTTTCGGGACAGCTGAACACTGAA. Encoded protein: CASSLSGQLNTE. The CDR3 in its entirety is CASSLSGQLNTEAFF.

This clone occurred a few times. With the read ending 3 residues before the CDR3 end, the germline J gene is used to fill in that end. The chain carries TRBV2 and TRBJ2-1; 7 bases fit TRBD2. The germline V gene encodes CDR1 SNHLY and CDR2 FYNNEI. This CDR3 is built from 17 residues. The ends lost 6 bases at V and 0 bases at J; junction bases unmatched: 11. CDR3 bases read: TGTGCCAGCAGCGTTAGCGGGCCGCGTAGCTCCTACAATGAG. Its protein is CASSVSGPRSSYNE. The entire CDR3 protein is CASSVSGPRSSYNEQFF. Full variable domain (rest looked up from reference TRBV2 and TRBJ2-1): EPEVTQTPSHQVTQMGQEVILRCVPISNHLYFYWYRQILGQKVEFLVSFYNNEISEKSEIFDDQFSVERPDGSNFTLKIRSTKLEDSAMYFCASSVSGPRSSYNEQFFGPGTRLTVL.

Comments on this clone: The read is 3 residues too short to cover the CDR3 end, so that end is filled in from the germline J gene. The V call is TRBV18, the J call TRBJ1-1; 9 bases match TRBD1. Trimming removed 4 bases from V and 5 bases from J; junction bases left unmatched: 8. The CDR3 sequence is 15 residues long. Per germline, CDR1 KGHSH and CDR2 LQKENI. The chain's CDR3 is CASSQGRQGETEAFF. Incomplete CDR3 DNA: TGTGCCAGCTCACAGGGGCGACAGGGGGAGACTGAA.

On this clone itself: The read ends 3 residues early relative to the CDR3; the germline J gene fills the gap. This sequence joins TRBV2 and TRBJ2-1; 14 bases are shared with TRBD2. From germline, CDR1 is SNHLY and CDR2 FYNNEI. The CDR3 extends over 17 amino acids. V lost 10 bases, J lost 6 bases, and 14 bases stayed unmatched. Here the CDR3 reads CAILFRTSGGLANEQFF. The CDR3 bases that were read are TGTGCCATCTTGTTTCGGACTAGCGGGGGGTTGGCCAATGAG. The full variable domain, with the rest looked up from reference TRBV2 and TRBJ2-1, is EPEVTQTPSHQVTQMGQEVILRCVPISNHLYFYWYRQILGQKVEFLVSFYNNEISEKSEIFDDQFSVERPDGSNFTLKIRSTKLEDSAMYFCAILFRTSGGLANEQFFGPGTRLTVL.

Note on this clone: The sequence runs out 3 residues before the end of the CDR3; the remainder is reconstructed from the germline J gene. The chain carries TRBV18 and TRBJ1-6; D not resolved. CDR3 length equals 13 residues. Trimming removed 2 bases at V and 5 bases at J, with 4 bases between. The V gene's germline CDR1 is KGHSH and CDR2 LQKENI. The CDR3: CASSPKDNSPLHF. The sequenced CDR3 bases are TGTGCCAGCTCACCAAAGGATAATTCACCC.

This clone was seen ten or more times. The read ends 3 residues early relative to the CDR3; the germline J gene fills the gap. J is TRBJ2-5 and V is TRBV30; 11 bases are a match to TRBD2. Germline V gene sequence: CDR1 GTSNPN, CDR2 SVGIG (reference sequence). The CDR3 loop spans 15 amino acids. V lost 0 bases to trimming and J lost 4 bases; unmatched junction nucleotides: 4. The sequenced part of the CDR3 DNA is TGTGCCTGGAGTGTGTCGCTAGCGGGGGGAGAGACC. It translates to CAWSVSLAGGET. The full CDR3 reads CAWSVSLAGGETQYF.

This clone has more than one count but fewer than ten. Read sequence stops 3 residues before the CDR3 end, and the germline J gene provides the missing end. The V and J genes are TRBV19 and TRBJ1-2; D ambiguous. Trimming stripped 6 bases from V and 2 bases from J, with 7 bases between. This CDR3 comprises 12 residues. Looked up from germline, CDR1 is LNHDA and CDR2 is SQIVND (reference sequence). The DNA read from the CDR3 is TGTGCCAGTAGACATCTGAACTATGGC. It encodes CASRHLNYG. From start to end, the CDR3 is CASRHLNYGYTF.

This clone appeared many times. The CDR3 extends 3 residues past the end of the read, so its final part is completed from the germline J gene. The chain carries TRBV4-2 and TRBJ2-5; D may be TRBD2 (5 bases). CDR1 and CDR2 (germline): LGHNA, YNFKEQ. Between the trimmed V and J ends, which lost 0 bases and 4 bases, there was a span of 12 bases. This CDR3 is built from 15 residues. The sequenced part of the CDR3 DNA is TGTGCCAGCAGCCAAGATGGGTACAGCGGAGAGACC. Translating it yields CASSQDGYSGET. Given in full, the CDR3 is CASSQDGYSGETQYF.

Remarks on this clone: The CDR3 end is not reached by the read, which stops 3 residues before it; the germline J gene fills it in. The chain employs TRBV19 and TRBJ1-2; maybe TRBD1 (6 bases). Per the germline V gene, CDR1 is LNHDA and CDR2 is SQIVND (reference sequence). The CDR3 has 15 residues. Trimming removed 5 bases at V and 2 bases at J, with 15 bases between. The CDR3 sequence is CASSAHRDSNYGYTF. The DNA read from the CDR3 is TGTGCCAGTAGTGCCCACAGGGATAGCAACTATGGC.

This clone was seen more than once but under ten times. At one end the junction does not follow the germline gene, possibly because of a read error. The read comes to an end 3 residues before the CDR3 does, leaving the germline J gene to fill in the end. The V call is TRBV7-3, the J call TRBJ2-3, with D perhaps matching TRBD2 (6 bases). This CDR3 has 12 residues. Germline V gene data show CDR1 as SGHTA and CDR2 as FQGTGA. The CDR3 protein is CSSRDSGDTQYF. The sequenced part of the CDR3 DNA is TGTTCCAGCAGGGACTCGGGAGATACG.